This passage covers 10 T cell receptor beta chains from one sample sequenced in a study of blood T cell repertoires in COVID-19. Profiling relied on immunoSEQ multiplex PCR, and the TCRdb table lists in-frame clones only, not all of them. The sample consists of about 74,000 clones, roughly 91% of them appearing once. The specimen was peripheral blood. The receptors were sampled from a woman aged 80 or over with active or convalescent COVID-19.

J is TRBJ1-5 and V is TRBV6-6, with 8 bases that match TRBD1. With V trimmed by 5 bases and J by 9 bases, 6 bases remained unmatched. CDR1 is MNHNY, CDR2 SVGAGI, per germline (reference sequence). The CDR3 runs to 13 residues. The CDR3 DNA reads TGTGCCAGCAGTCCGGGACAGGAATCGCCCCAGCATTTT. Its protein is CASSPGQESPQHF.

The V and J genes are TRBV4-3 and TRBJ2-7, with 7 bases aligning to TRBD2. The CDR3 has 13 residues. The V gene's germline CDR1 is LGHNA and CDR2 YSLEER. The junction had 5 bases not matched to a gene; V was cut back by 8 bases and J by 1 base. The CDR3 is CASPGGRSYEQYF. CDR3 coding DNA: TGCGCCAGCCCCGGGGGGAGATCCTACGAGCAGTACTTC.

The chain links TRBV10-1 to TRBJ2-1; 8 positions agree with TRBD2. Germline-derived CDR1 and CDR2 are WNHNN and SYGVQD (reference sequence). This CDR3 region has 15 residues. J gave up 2 bases and V 5 bases, and 5 bases lay outside the gene matches. The CDR3 DNA reads as TGCGCCAGCAGTTCGGGGGGGGGAGCCTACAATGAGCAGTTCTTC. Amino acids: CASSSGGGAYNEQFF.

The chain links TRBV7-2 to TRBJ2-2; no definite D call. With 5 bases removed from V and 2 bases from J, the gap between germline ends came to 9 bases. The germline CDR1 and CDR2 sequences are SGHTA and FQGNSA. This CDR3 region has 14 residues. The CDR3 here is CASSARLNTGELFF. The CDR3, as DNA: TGTGCCAGCAGCGCCCGACTTAACACCGGGGAGCTGTTTTTT.

This chain joins TRBV11-2 and TRBJ2-3; 7 bases are shared with TRBD1. The CDR3 loop spans 14 amino acids. Losses at the gene ends were 5 bases for V and 1 base for J; bases not matched to a gene: 3. The germline gives CDR1 SGHAT, CDR2 FQNNGV. CDR3 in DNA: TGTGCCAGCAGCCCAGGGACAGGCACAGATACGCAGTATTTT. Amino acids: CASSPGTGTDTQYF. The variable domain in full, completed from reference TRBV11-2 and TRBJ2-3, reads EAGVAQSPRYKIIEKRQSVAFWCNPISGHATLYWYQQILGQGPKLLIQFQNNGVVDDSQLPKDRFSAERLKGVDSTLKIQPAKLEDSAVYLCASSPGTGTDTQYFGPGTRLTVL.

The rearrangement joins TRBV24-1 to TRBJ2-1; D is undetermined. Looked up from germline, CDR1 is KGHDR and CDR2 is SFDVKD. Between the trimmed V and J ends, which lost 4 bases and 9 bases, there was a span of 9 bases. This CDR3 region has 12 residues. CDR3 nucleotides: TGTGCCACCAGTGACCCTGGGCGTGAGCAGTTCTTC. Translating it yields CATSDPGREQFF.

The rearrangement links TRBV6-2 or TRBV6-3 to TRBJ2-5; 8 nucleotides line up with TRBD1. With 4 bases clipped from V and 9 bases from J, the junction kept 10 bases outside the gene matches. CDR1 is MNHEY, CDR2 SVGEGT, per germline. This CDR3 has 14 residues. CDR3 protein: CASSSPSRGPAQYF. The CDR3 DNA follows: TGTGCCAGCAGTTCCCCAAGCAGGGGGCCGGCCCAGTACTTC.

The chain couples TRBV7-8 to TRBJ2-1, with 8 bases lining up with TRBD2. From germline, CDR1 is SGHVS and CDR2 FQNEAQ. The CDR3 has 15 residues. V lost 5 bases to trimming and J lost 4 bases; unmatched junction nucleotides: 7. The CDR3 coding sequence is TGTGCCAGCAGCACGACGAGCGGGGGATACAATGAGCAGTTCTTC. This sequence encodes CASSTTSGGYNEQFF.

This chain joins TRBV5-1 and TRBJ1-3; D is ambiguous. CDR3 length: 13 amino acids. V was shortened by 7 bases and J by 0 bases, with 8 bases between the two germline ends. CDR1 and CDR2 from the germline V gene are SGHRS and YFSETQ. CDR3 sequence: CASGEGSGNTIYF. In DNA form, the CDR3 reads TGCGCCAGCGGTGAGGGCTCTGGAAACACCATATATTTT.

There are a few counts of this clone. The chain employs TRBV5-1 and TRBJ2-2, with 8 positions matching TRBD1. Germline CDR1 SGHRS, CDR2 YFSETQ. This CDR3 is built from 13 residues. J gave up 6 bases and V 5 bases, and 3 bases lay outside the gene matches. The CDR3 region has the DNA TGCGCCAGCAGTCTGGACAGGGCCGGGGAGCTGTTTTTT. Translation gives CASSLDRAGELFF.